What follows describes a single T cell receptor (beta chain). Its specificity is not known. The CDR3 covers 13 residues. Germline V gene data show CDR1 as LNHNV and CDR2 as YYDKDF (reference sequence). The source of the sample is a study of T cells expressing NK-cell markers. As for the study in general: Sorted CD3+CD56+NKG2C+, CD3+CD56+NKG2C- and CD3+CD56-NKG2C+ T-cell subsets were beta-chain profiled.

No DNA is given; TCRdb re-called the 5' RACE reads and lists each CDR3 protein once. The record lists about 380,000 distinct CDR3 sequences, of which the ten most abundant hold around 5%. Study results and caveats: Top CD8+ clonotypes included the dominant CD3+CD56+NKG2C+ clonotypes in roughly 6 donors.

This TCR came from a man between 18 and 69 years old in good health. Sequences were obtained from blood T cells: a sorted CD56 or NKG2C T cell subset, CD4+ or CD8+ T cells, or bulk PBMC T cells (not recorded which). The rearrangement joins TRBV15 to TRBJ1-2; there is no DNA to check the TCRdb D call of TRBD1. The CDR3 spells CATSRGQGSGYTF.